Listed here is a single T cell receptor (beta chain). The data were produced by immunoSEQ multiplex PCR, yet TCRdb's version contains in-frame clones alone and is incomplete. The repertoire holds about 2.3 million clones, with less than 95% as singletons. This specimen comes from a study of shared clonotypes between healthy human individuals. CDR3 length: 16 residues. Per germline, CDR1 KGHSH and CDR2 LQKENI. The V gene end was trimmed by 6 bases and the J gene end by 2 bases; junction bases not matched to a gene: 9. Material for sequencing was naive CD4+ T cells from PBMCs. Subset of the sample: CD45RA+ positively selected. This clonotype was sampled from a young man in good health. Some clones in this sample may be carry-over from other donors' samples. The V and J genes are TRBV18 and TRBJ2-1; 8 bases match TRBD2. Here the CDR3 DNA reads TGTGCCAGCTCGCCCGTACTAGCGGTTGCCTACAATGAGCAGTTCTTC. It yields the protein CASSPVLAVAYNEQFF.